This T cell receptor (beta chain) was identified in a study of identical twins. Overall study findings and caveats: Carriage of fewer insertions was seen in abundant cord blood beta clonotypes, whereas memory repertoires showed none. Low generation probability was overrepresented in out-of-frame alpha sequences shared by twins.

The CDR3 loop spans 14 amino acids. Germline loops: CDR1 SGHRS, CDR2 YFSETQ. Trimming took 1 base from V and 6 from J; bases not matched to a gene: 6. Via MiXCR, TCRdb re-called the 5' RACE reads, giving one row per CDR3 protein. The top ten hold roughly 1.6% of the sample, which has hundreds of thousands of distinct CDR3 sequences, about 12% seen once. This clonotype has a handful of counts. Its antigen is currently unknown. A further study also used this sample, focusing on yellow fever vaccine responses in identical twins. That report notes: On the reported evidence, twins' vaccine T cell responses seemed partly convergent and partly personalized.

V is TRBV5-1 and J is TRBJ2-7; 8 nucleotides align to TRBD2. This sequence originates from a woman between 18 and 29 years old in good health. Sequencing was carried out using PBMCs. Here the CDR3 DNA reads TGCGCCAGCAGCTTGAGCGGGGGCTGGGCCGAGCAGTACTTC. Translating it yields CASSLSGGWAEQYF.